Shown below are 23 T cell receptor beta chains from a single sample sequenced in a study of T cell therapy after organ transplantation. Time point defined: 20-29 weeks after completion of therapy. No antigens are known for them. Generated by immunoSEQ multiplex PCR, the TCRdb table keeps only in-frame clones and is missing some. This table holds 20,000 or so clones, roughly 84% found once. The material sequenced was CD8+ T cells from blood, taken after autologous CMV-specific T cell therapy. All receptors come from a human patient who had received a solid organ transplant and had CMV disease. Part of the T cells may come from the graft donor.

This clone was found a few times. V and J are TRBV15 and TRBJ2-2; TRBD1 might be the D (5 bases). This CDR3 region has 16 residues. Germline CDR1 LNHNV, CDR2 YYDKDF (reference sequence). V was trimmed by 1 base and J by 6 bases, leaving 15 bases between them. CDR3 DNA: TGTGCCACCAGCAGAGTGGGCAGGGCGGCGGCCGGGGAGCTGTTTTTT. The encoded protein is CATSRVGRAAAGELFF.

This clone showed up just once. The genes are TRBV27 and TRBJ2-4; either TRBD1 or TRBD2 may fit D (5 bases each). The germline V gene has CDR1 MNHEY and CDR2 SMNVEV (reference sequence). This CDR3 has 16 amino acids. Trimming cost V 3 bases and J 8 bases, with 20 bases left between them. In nucleotides, the CDR3 is TGTGCCAGCAGTTTCCTCCGGGGCGACCCGGCGTACATTCAGTACTTC. It yields the protein CASSFLRGDPAYIQYF.

V usage is TRBV4-1 and J usage is TRBJ2-7; D is ambiguous. The CDR3 runs 13 residues. Per the germline V gene, CDR1 is MGHRA and CDR2 is YSYEKL. The V gene lost 3 bases and the J gene lost 0 bases, with 6 bases spanning the gap. Here the CDR3 DNA reads TGCGCCAGCAGCCAGCGGTCCTCCTACGAGCAGTACTTC. As protein: CASSQRSSYEQYF.

The rearrangement uses TRBV20-1 and TRBJ1-2, with 7 positions matching TRBD1. Germline V gene sequence: CDR1 DFQATT, CDR2 SNEGSKA (reference sequence). This CDR3 region has 11 residues. V dropped 8 bases and J dropped 3; count of bases not matched to a gene: 3. Written as DNA, the CDR3 is TGCAGTTCTGACAGGGACTATGGCTACACCTTC. Translating gives CSSDRDYGYTF.

The CDR3 here is CASSYKGTSYEQYF. CDR3 nucleotides: TGTGCCAGCAGTTACAAAGGGACCTCCTACGAGCAGTACTTC. This chain uses TRBV6-5 with TRBJ2-7; either TRBD1 or TRBD2 may supply D (5 bases each). Germline V gives CDR1 MNHEY, CDR2 SVGAGI. This CDR3 has 14 residues. V lost 2 bases to trimming and J lost 0 bases, with 8 bases between them.

V is TRBV5-1 and J is TRBJ1-5, with 7 bases identical to TRBD1. V lost 0 bases, J lost 0 bases, and 0 bases stayed unmatched. The CDR3 runs 15 residues. Germline V CDR1 and CDR2: SGHRS, YFSETQ. In DNA, the CDR3 is TGCGCCAGCAGCTTGGCAGGGGGTAGCAATCAGCCCCAGCATTTT. Translating gives CASSLAGGSNQPQHF. The full variable domain, in which reference TRBV5-1 and TRBJ1-5 provide the parts outside the CDR3, is KAGVTQTPRYLIKTRGQQVTLSCSPISGHRSVSWYQQTPGQGLQFLFEYFSETQRNKGNFPGRFSGRQFSNSRSEMNVSTLELGDSALYLCASSLAGGSNQPQHFGDGTRLSIL.

The J gene is TRBJ2-5, the V gene TRBV6-5, with a weak D call TRBD1 (5 bases). CDR1 is MNHEY and CDR2 is SVGAGI in the germline V gene. V shed 8 bases and J shed 0 bases, with 16 bases lying between them. The CDR3 covers 15 residues. The CDR3 nucleotides read TGTGCCAGCGGACATGGCATGGAGTACCAAGAGACCCAGTACTTC. It is translated as CASGHGMEYQETQYF.

This clone was recorded a few times. The rearrangement joins TRBV4-2 to TRBJ2-7; 11 bases are a match to TRBD1. Germline V gene data show CDR1 as LGHNA and CDR2 as YNFKEQ. V dropped 0 bases and J dropped 3; count of bases not matched to a gene: 4. The CDR3 has 16 residues. CDR3 sequence (DNA): TGTGCCAGCAGCCAAGATATAGGGACAGGGGGCTACGAGCAGTACTTC. Its translation is CASSQDIGTGGYEQYF.

The chain has TRBV27 and TRBJ2-1; unclear D gene. V was cut by 3 bases and J by 6 bases, with 12 bases left in between. The germline CDR1 and CDR2 sequences are MNHEY and SMNVEV (reference sequence). This CDR3 has 14 amino acids. CDR3 bases: TGTGCCAGCAGTTTGAGTCTGAAGGGCAATGAGCAGTTCTTC. Translation gives CASSLSLKGNEQFF.

This clone turned up a few times. The chain has TRBV5-8 and TRBJ1-2; D is ambiguous. Germline V gene sequence: CDR1 SGHTS, CDR2 YDEGEE. With 3 bases removed from V and 8 bases from J, the gap between germline ends came to 11 bases. The CDR3 runs 12 residues. The CDR3 spells CASSSSSNGYTF. For the CDR3, the DNA is TGTGCCAGCAGCTCAAGCTCGAACGGCTACACCTTC.

Concerning this clone: Other DNA sequences within the sample encode an identical CDR3. The rearrangement links TRBV6-5 to TRBJ2-3; D ambiguous. Germline V gives CDR1 MNHEY, CDR2 SVGAGI. Trimming removed 3 bases at V and 1 base at J, with 2 bases between. CDR3 length: 12 residues. This CDR3 is CASSYGTDTQYF. The CDR3 DNA is TGTGCCAGCAGTTATGGCACAGATACGCAGTATTTT.

This chain connects TRBV5-1 to TRBJ2-7, with unresolved D. The V and J ends lost 0 bases and 4 bases respectively, with 5 bases between them. Germline V gene lookup returns CDR1 SGHRS and CDR2 YFSETQ. The CDR3 is 12 amino acids. The CDR3 DNA is TGCGCCAGCAGCTTGGTAGGTTACGAGCAGTACTTC. This sequence encodes CASSLVGYEQYF.

J is TRBJ1-5 and V is TRBV27; D remains unclear. The V gene lost 4 bases and the J gene lost 0 bases, with 10 bases spanning the gap. The CDR3 is 15 amino acids. Germline CDR1 is MNHEY and CDR2 is SMNVEV (reference sequence). In DNA, the CDR3 is TGTGCCAGCAGTTCGGGGTCATATAGCAATCAGCCCCAGCATTTT. Translation gives CASSSGSYSNQPQHF.

This clone was counted only a few times. The chain links TRBV6-4 to TRBJ2-3; tentative D call: TRBD2 (5 bases). Trimming left V 5 bases short and J 3 bases short, with 9 bases between. The germline V gene has CDR1 MRHNA and CDR2 SNTAGT. The length of the CDR3 is 13 residues. The CDR3 is CASSSRETDTQYF. As DNA, the CDR3 is TGTGCCAGCAGTAGCCGGGAAACAGATACGCAGTATTTT.

This chain uses TRBV10-3 with TRBJ2-7, with a possible D match to TRBD2 (6 bases). Trimming removed 2 bases from V and 4 bases from J, with 15 bases in between. This CDR3 region has 15 residues. Germline loops: CDR1 ENHRY, CDR2 SYGVKD. CDR3 in amino acids: CAISESTRREYEQYF. CDR3 DNA sequence: TGTGCCATCAGTGAGAGTACGCGGCGGGAATACGAGCAGTACTTC.

This clone occurred once. The chain has TRBV7-2 and TRBJ2-7, with 8 bases aligning to TRBD2. This CDR3 contains 14 residues. The V gene end was trimmed by 0 bases and the J gene end by 4 bases; junction bases not matched to a gene: 2. From germline, CDR1 is SGHTA and CDR2 FQGNSA. As DNA, the CDR3 is TGTGCCAGCAGCTTAGCGGTAGCGGGGTACGAGCAGTACTTC. Protein: CASSLAVAGYEQYF.

The V and J genes are TRBV28 and TRBJ2-5; D ambiguous. Germline loops: CDR1 MDHEN, CDR2 SYDVKM. The germline V and J ends were trimmed by 5 bases and 0 bases, with 7 bases remaining between them. This CDR3 spans 13 amino acids. The CDR3 bases are TGTGCCAGCAGTACACATGACCAAGAGACCCAGTACTTC. Amino acid sequence: CASSTHDQETQYF. Using reference TRBV28 and TRBJ2-5 for the parts outside the CDR3, the full variable domain is DVKVTQSSRYLVKRTGEKVFLECVQDMDHENMFWYRQDPGLGLRLIYFSYDVKMKEKGDIPEGYSVSREKKERFSLILESASTNQTSMYLCASSTHDQETQYFGPGTRLLVL.

The chain recombines TRBV7-9 with TRBJ2-1; TRBD1 is a possible D gene (6 bases). The CDR3 has 13 amino acids. Germline CDR1 SEHNR, CDR2 FQNEAQ (reference sequence). The ends were cut back, 2 bases at V and 5 bases at J, with 7 bases in the middle. CDR3 in DNA: TGTGCCAGCAGCTTATCAGGGGACAATGAGCAGTTCTTC. Its translation: CASSLSGDNEQFF.

This rearrangement joins TRBV30 to TRBJ1-2; perhaps TRBD1 as D (6 bases). There are 13 residues in the CDR3. Germline lookup yields CDR1 GTSNPN and CDR2 SVGIG (reference sequence). The V end was cut by 3 bases, the J end by 4 bases, with 12 bases between. The CDR3 loop is CAWRGDNSYGYTF. DNA of the CDR3: TGTGCCTGGAGAGGGGACAACAGCTATGGCTACACCTTC.

The genes are TRBV7-2 and TRBJ2-3; D possibly corresponds to TRBD2 (7 bases). The CDR3 runs 15 residues. Deletions cut 7 bases from V and 2 bases from J, with 16 bases between. Germline CDR1 is SGHTA and CDR2 is FQGNSA. CDR3: CASTAWEGVTDTQYF. CDR3 DNA sequence: TGTGCCAGCACTGCCTGGGAGGGGGTCACAGATACGCAGTATTTT.

This rearrangement joins TRBV4-2 to TRBJ1-1; the D is unclear. In germline, CDR1 is LGHNA, CDR2 YNFKEQ. This CDR3 comprises 15 residues. V shed 5 bases and J shed 6 bases, with 19 bases lying between them. The CDR3 region is CASSLVTSLGAEAFF. The CDR3 region has the DNA TGTGCCAGCAGCTTGGTGACGTCCCTTGGCGCTGAAGCTTTCTTT.

The V call is TRBV9, the J call TRBJ2-7, with 7 positions matching TRBD1. CDR1 and CDR2 from the germline V gene are SGDLS and YYNGEE. The V segment lost 4 bases and the J segment 3 bases; nucleotides outside the gene matches: 4. This CDR3 has 13 amino acids. CDR3 nucleotide sequence: TGTGCCAGCAGCCCCGGACAGGACTACGAGCAGTACTTC. This translates into CASSPGQDYEQYF.

This clone was found a few times. The junction shows a germline mismatch at one end, possibly a read error. Other DNA sequences of this sample code for an identical CDR3. The gene calls are TRBV4-1 and TRBJ1-2, with unresolved D. From germline, CDR1 is MGHRA and CDR2 YSYEKL. The CDR3 is 15 amino acids. Here the CDR3 DNA reads TGTGCCAGCAGCCAAGCCCTTTGCTCCTGGTGCGGCTACACCTTC. Amino acid sequence: CASSQALCSWCGYTF.